This entry features one T cell receptor beta chain sequence. Looked up from germline, CDR1 is MNHEY and CDR2 is SVGAGI. V lost 8 bases, J lost 3 bases, and 7 bases stayed unmatched. This CDR3 has 14 residues. These data belong to a study of blood T cell repertoires in COVID-19. Repertoires were generated with immunoSEQ multiplex PCR, while TCRdb's copy carries only in-frame clones and drops some. The sample contains 90,000 to 120,000 clones, about 88% of which appear only once. This chain connects TRBV6-5 to TRBJ2-3; TRBD1 agrees at 8 bases. The TCR comes from a human donor in a cohort sampled during active COVID-19. The material sequenced was peripheral blood. CDR3 protein: CASFDRGRTDTQYF. The CDR3 coding sequence is TGTGCCAGCTTCGACAGGGGTAGGACAGATACGCAGTATTTT.